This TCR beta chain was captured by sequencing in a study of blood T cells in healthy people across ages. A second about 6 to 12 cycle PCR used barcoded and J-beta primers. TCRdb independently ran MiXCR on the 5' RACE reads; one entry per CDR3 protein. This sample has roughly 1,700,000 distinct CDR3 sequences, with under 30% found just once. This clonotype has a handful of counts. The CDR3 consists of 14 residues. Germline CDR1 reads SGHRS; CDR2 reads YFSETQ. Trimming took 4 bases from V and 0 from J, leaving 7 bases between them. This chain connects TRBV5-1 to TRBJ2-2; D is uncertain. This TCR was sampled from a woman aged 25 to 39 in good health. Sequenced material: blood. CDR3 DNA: TGCGCCAGCAGCCCCTGGTCGAACACCGGGGAGCTGTTTTTT. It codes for CASSPWSNTGELFF.